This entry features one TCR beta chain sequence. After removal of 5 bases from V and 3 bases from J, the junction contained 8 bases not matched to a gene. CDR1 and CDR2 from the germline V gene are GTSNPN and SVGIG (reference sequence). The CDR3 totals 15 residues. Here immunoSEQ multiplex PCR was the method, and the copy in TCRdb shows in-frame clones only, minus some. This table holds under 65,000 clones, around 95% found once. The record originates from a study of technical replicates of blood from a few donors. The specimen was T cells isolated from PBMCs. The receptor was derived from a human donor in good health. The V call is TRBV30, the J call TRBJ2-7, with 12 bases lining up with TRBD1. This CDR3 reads CAWGTGQGAYYEQYF. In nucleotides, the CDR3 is TGTGCCTGGGGAACGGGACAGGGGGCCTACTACGAGCAGTACTTC.